A single sample is the source of the 7 T cell receptor beta chains below, sequenced in a study of blood T cell repertoires in COVID-19. Using immunoSEQ multiplex PCR, the repertoire was profiled, and TCRdb retains in-frame clones only, with some absent. The table has 200,000 to 300,000 clones, about 85% seen once. Sequenced input: peripheral blood. Receptor source: a man aged 60-69 years who had recovered from COVID-19.

The CDR3 reads CASSEASGTYTIDTDTQYF. The CDR3 DNA follows: TGTGCCAGCAGTGAAGCCAGTGGGACTTATACAATAGACACAGATACGCAGTATTTT. The chain links TRBV2 to TRBJ2-3; tentatively, D is TRBD2 (6 bases). The germline V gene encodes CDR1 SNHLY and CDR2 FYNNEI. CDR3 length: 19 residues. V dropped 0 bases and J dropped 2 bases, with 21 bases sitting between them.

This chain uses TRBV5-1 with TRBJ2-3; 9 bases line up with TRBD2. CDR1 SGHRS and CDR2 YFSETQ come from the germline V gene. This CDR3 has 15 amino acids. The junction had 11 bases not matched to a gene; V was cut back by 4 bases and J by 8 bases. The chain's CDR3 is CASSTTGTSISTQYF. The CDR3 region has the DNA TGCGCCAGCAGCACTACCGGGACTAGCATTTCTACGCAGTATTTT.

V usage is TRBV24-1 and J usage is TRBJ2-7, with 8 positions matching TRBD1. V lost 10 bases and J lost 0; bases outside the gene matches: 19. The CDR3 has 18 residues. Germline-derived CDR1 and CDR2 are KGHDR and SFDVKD. CDR3 bases: TGTGCCACTCTTCGACAGGGGCCCCCTTACGATAACTCCTACGAGCAGTACGTC. Translation gives CATLRQGPPYDNSYEQYV.

The chain uses TRBV29-1 and TRBJ1-2; TRBD1 agrees at 8 bases. V was clipped by 5 bases and J by 2 bases; unmatched bases: 13. This CDR3 comprises 16 residues. Germline CDR1 SQVTM, CDR2 ANQGSEA. Here the CDR3 DNA reads TGCAGCGTTTCAGGGGGCCGAGGGGGCCCCAACTATGGCTACACCTTC. It is translated as CSVSGGRGGPNYGYTF.

This chain links TRBV19 with TRBJ1-5; D gene unclear. The CDR3 consists of 13 residues. V lost 5 bases and J 0 bases, leaving 5 bases between the germline ends. CDR1 and CDR2 from the germline V gene are LNHDA and SQIVND (reference sequence). The CDR3 region is CASSEGSNQPQHF. CDR3 sequence (DNA): TGTGCCAGTAGTGAGGGTAGCAATCAGCCCCAGCATTTT.

This rearrangement joins TRBV5-1 to TRBJ1-1, with D perhaps matching TRBD1 (6 bases). The CDR3 totals 16 residues. V was trimmed by 4 bases and J by 2 bases, leaving 18 bases between them. Germline V gives CDR1 SGHRS, CDR2 YFSETQ. CDR3 coding DNA: TGCGCCAGCAGCCCAACACAGGGATACGAAAACACTGAAGCTTTCTTT. Protein product: CASSPTQGYENTEAFF.

The chain combines TRBV9 with TRBJ1-1; D gene unclear. Germline V lookup: CDR1 SGDLS, CDR2 YYNGEE. V was cut by 4 bases and J by 3 bases, with 19 bases left in between. The CDR3 contains 16 residues. CDR3 in amino acids: CASSLPHSGSYTEAFF. Here the CDR3 DNA reads TGTGCCAGCAGCCTCCCCCATTCGGGGTCGTACACTGAAGCTTTCTTT.